This T cell receptor (beta chain) originates from a study of blood T cell repertoires in COVID-19. Profiling relied on immunoSEQ multiplex PCR, and the TCRdb table lists in-frame clones only, not all of them. The top ten clones hold about 4% of a sample with just under 250,000 clones, 80% to 90% of them seen once. Per germline, CDR1 LNHDA and CDR2 SQIVND (reference sequence). CDR3 size: 14 residues. V shed 7 bases and J shed 4 bases, with 17 bases lying between them. Specimen: PBMCs or T cells enriched from blood (not recorded which). This chain links TRBV19 with TRBJ2-7, with D uncertain. The sequence was obtained from a young woman who had recovered from COVID-19. This chain's CDR3 is CASTPRSNKYEQYF. The CDR3 DNA follows: TGTGCCAGTACCCCCCGGAGCAACAAATACGAGCAGTACTTC.